The following is a TCR beta chain sequence with its context. The data originate from a study of shared clonotypes between healthy human individuals. Between the trimmed V and J ends, which lost 4 bases and 0 bases, there was a span of 25 bases. Per the germline V gene, CDR1 is SGHDN and CDR2 is FVKESK. The CDR3 covers 20 residues. Several immunoSEQ plates held equal portions of the genomic DNA taken from each subset. Produced via immunoSEQ multiplex PCR; TCRdb's table is partial and in-frame only. The table lists 2 million to 2.5 million clones, 80% to 95% of them singletons. The clonotype originates from a man younger than 30 in good health. Some clones in this sample may be carry-over from other donors' samples. The sample comprised naive CD4+ T cells from PBMCs. Subset specified: CD45RA+ positively selected. The chain employs TRBV14 and TRBJ1-3; D call uncertain. The CDR3 nucleotides read TGTGCCAGCAGCCGCTTCTTAACAGCAGGCCCACTCCTCTCTGGAAACACCATATATTTT. Translated, it gives CASSRFLTAGPLLSGNTIYF.